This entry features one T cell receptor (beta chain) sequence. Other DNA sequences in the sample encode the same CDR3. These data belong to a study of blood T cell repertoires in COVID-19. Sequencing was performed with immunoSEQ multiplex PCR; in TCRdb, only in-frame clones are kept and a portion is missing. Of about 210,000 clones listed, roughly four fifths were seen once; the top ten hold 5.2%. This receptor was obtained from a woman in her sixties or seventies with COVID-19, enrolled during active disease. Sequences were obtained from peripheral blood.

The CDR3 is CASSPGTGETQYF. DNA of the CDR3: TGTGCCAGCTCACCTGGGACAGGAGAGACCCAGTACTTC. This rearrangement joins TRBV18 to TRBJ2-5; 8 bases fit TRBD1. Germline CDR1 reads KGHSH; CDR2 reads LQKENI. The J segment lost 4 bases and the V segment lost 3 bases, leaving 1 base of the junction unmatched. The CDR3 runs to 13 residues.